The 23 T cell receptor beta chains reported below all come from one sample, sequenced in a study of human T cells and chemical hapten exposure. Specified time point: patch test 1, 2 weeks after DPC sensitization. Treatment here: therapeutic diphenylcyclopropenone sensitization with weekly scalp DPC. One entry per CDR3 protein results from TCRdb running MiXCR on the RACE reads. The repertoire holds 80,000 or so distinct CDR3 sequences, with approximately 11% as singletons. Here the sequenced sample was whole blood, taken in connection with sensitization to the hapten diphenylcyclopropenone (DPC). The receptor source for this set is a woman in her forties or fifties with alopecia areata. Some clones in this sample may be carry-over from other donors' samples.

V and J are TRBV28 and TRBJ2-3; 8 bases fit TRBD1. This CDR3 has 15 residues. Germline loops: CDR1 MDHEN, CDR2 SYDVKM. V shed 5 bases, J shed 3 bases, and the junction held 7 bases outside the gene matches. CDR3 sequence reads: CASSLRQGWTDTQYF. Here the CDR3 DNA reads TGTGCCAGCAGTCTCCGACAGGGGTGGACAGATACGCAGTATTTT.

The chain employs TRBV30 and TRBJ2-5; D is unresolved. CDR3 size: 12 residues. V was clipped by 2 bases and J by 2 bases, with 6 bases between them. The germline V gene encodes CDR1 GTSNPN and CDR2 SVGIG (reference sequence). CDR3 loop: CAWSTGQETQYF. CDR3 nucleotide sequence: TGTGCCTGGAGTACGGGTCAAGAGACCCAGTACTTC.

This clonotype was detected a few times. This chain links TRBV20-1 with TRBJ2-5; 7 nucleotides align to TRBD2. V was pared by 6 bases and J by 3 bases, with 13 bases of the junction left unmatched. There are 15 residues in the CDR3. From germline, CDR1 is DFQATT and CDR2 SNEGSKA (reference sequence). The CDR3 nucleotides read TGCAGTGCCAGGGCGGGAGAATCTCTTAAAGAGACCCAGTACTTC. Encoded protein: CSARAGESLKETQYF.

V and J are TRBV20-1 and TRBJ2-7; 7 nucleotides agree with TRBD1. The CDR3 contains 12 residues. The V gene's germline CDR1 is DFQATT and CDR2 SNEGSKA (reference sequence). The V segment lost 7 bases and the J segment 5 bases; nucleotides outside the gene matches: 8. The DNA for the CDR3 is TGCAGTGTGAGCAGGGGGAACCACGAGCAGTACTTC. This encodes CSVSRGNHEQYF.

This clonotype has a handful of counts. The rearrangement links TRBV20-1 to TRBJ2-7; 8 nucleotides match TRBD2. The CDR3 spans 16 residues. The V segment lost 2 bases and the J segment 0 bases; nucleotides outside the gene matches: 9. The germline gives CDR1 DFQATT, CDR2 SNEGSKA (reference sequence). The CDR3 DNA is TGCAGTGCTAGACGAACGGGCGGGGGGCTCTCCTACGAGCAGTACTTC. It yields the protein CSARRTGGGLSYEQYF.

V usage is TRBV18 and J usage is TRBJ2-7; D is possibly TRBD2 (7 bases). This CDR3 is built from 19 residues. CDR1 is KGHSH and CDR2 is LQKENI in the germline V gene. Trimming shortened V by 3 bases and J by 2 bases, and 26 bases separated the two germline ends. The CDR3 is CASSPFLPGAGDTTYEQYF. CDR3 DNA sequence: TGTGCCAGCTCACCTTTTCTTCCCGGGGCGGGGGACACAACCTACGAGCAGTACTTC.

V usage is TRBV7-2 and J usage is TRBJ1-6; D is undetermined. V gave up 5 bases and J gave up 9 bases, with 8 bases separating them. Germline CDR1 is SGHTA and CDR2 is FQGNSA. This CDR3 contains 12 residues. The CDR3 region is CASSVSPSPLHF. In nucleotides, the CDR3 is TGTGCCAGCAGCGTCTCTCCTTCACCCCTCCACTTT.

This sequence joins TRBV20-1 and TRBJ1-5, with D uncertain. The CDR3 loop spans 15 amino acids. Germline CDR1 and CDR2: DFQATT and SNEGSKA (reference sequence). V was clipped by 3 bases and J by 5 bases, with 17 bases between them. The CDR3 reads CSASKDSNWDQPQHF. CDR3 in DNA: TGCAGTGCTAGCAAAGATTCGAATTGGGATCAGCCCCAGCATTTT.

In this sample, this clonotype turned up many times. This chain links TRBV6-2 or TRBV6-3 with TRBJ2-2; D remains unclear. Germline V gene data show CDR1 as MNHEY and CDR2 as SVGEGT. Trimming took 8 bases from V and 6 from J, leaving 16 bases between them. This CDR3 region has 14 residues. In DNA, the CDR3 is TGTGCCAGCCCCCCTCCCCACGGGCCCGGGGAGCTGTTTTTT. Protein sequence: CASPPPHGPGELFF.

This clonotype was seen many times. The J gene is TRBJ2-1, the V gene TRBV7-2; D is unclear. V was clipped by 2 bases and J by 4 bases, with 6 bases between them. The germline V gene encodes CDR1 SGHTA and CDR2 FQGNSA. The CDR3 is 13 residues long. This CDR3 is CASSLFPYNEQFF. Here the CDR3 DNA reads TGTGCCAGCAGCTTATTCCCTTACAATGAGCAGTTCTTC.

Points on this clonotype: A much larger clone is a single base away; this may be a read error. Here the CDR3 DNA reads TGCAGTGCTAGAAGAGGGACAACGAACACTGAAGCTTTCTTT. Translation: CSARRGTTNTEAFF. The J gene is TRBJ1-1, the V gene TRBV20-1; D may be TRBD1 (6 bases). This CDR3 is 14 amino acids long. Trimming took off 2 bases at V and 1 base at J, with 11 bases between the two ends. Germline loops: CDR1 DFQATT, CDR2 SNEGSKA (reference sequence).

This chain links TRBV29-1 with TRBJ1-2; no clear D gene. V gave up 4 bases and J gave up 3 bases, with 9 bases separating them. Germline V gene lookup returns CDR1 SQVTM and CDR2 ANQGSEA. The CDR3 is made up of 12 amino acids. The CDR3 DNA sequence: TGCAGCGTTGTGTTGTTAGACTATGGCTACACCTTC. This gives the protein CSVVLLDYGYTF. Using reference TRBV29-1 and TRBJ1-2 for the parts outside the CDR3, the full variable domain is SAVISQKPSRDICQRGTSLTIQCQVDSQVTMMFWYRQQPGQSLTLIATANQGSEATYESGFVIDKFPISRPNLTFSTLTVSNMSPEDSSIYLCSVVLLDYGYTFGSGTRLTVV.

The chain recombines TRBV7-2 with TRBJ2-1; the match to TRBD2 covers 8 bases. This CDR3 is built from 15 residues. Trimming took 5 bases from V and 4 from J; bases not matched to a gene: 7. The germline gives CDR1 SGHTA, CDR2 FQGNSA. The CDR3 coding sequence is TGTGCCAGCAGCCTTATAGCGGGGCCATACAATGAGCAGTTCTTC. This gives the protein CASSLIAGPYNEQFF.

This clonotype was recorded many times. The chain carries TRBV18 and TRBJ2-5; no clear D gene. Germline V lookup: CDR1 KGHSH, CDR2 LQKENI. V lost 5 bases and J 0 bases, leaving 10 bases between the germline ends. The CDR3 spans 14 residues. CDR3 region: CASSFRQDQETQYF. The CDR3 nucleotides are TGTGCCAGCTCATTTCGACAAGACCAAGAGACCCAGTACTTC.

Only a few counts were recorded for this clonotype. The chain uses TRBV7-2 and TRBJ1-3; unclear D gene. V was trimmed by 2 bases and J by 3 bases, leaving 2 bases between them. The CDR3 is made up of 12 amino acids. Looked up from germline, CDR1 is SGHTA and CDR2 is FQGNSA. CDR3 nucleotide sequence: TGTGCCAGCAGCTTAAATGGAAACACCATATATTTT. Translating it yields CASSLNGNTIYF. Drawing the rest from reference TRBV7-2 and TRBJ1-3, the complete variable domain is GAGVSQSPSNKVTEKGKDVELRCDPISGHTALYWYRQSLGQGLEFLIYFQGNSAPDKSGLPSDRFSAERTGGSVSTLTIQRTQQEDSAVYLCASSLNGNTIYFGEGSWLTVV.

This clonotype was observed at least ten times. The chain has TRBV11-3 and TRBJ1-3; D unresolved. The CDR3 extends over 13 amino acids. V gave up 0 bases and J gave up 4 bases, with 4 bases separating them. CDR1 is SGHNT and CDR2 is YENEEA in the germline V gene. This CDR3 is CASSLEEGNTIYF. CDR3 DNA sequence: TGTGCCAGCAGCTTAGAGGAGGGAAACACCATATATTTT.

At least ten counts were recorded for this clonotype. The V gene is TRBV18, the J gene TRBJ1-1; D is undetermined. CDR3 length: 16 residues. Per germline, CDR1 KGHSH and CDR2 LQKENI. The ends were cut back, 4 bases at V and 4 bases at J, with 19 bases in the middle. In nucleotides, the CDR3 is TGTGCCAGCTCACTTACCACAGCGGTGTCGGGCACTGAAGCTTTCTTT. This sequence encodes CASSLTTAVSGTEAFF.

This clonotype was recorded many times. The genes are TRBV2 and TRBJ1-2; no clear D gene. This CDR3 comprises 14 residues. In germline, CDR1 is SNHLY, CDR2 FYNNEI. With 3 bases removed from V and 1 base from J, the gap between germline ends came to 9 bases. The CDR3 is CASSEVKNNYGYTF. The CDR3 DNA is TGTGCCAGCAGTGAGGTCAAAAATAACTATGGCTACACCTTC.

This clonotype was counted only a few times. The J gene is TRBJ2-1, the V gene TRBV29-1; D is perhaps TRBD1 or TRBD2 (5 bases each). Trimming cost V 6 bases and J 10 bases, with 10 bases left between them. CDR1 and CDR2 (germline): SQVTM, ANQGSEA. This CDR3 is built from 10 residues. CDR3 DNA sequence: TGCAGCGTGGGGGACGGCGAGCAGTTCTTC. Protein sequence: CSVGDGEQFF.

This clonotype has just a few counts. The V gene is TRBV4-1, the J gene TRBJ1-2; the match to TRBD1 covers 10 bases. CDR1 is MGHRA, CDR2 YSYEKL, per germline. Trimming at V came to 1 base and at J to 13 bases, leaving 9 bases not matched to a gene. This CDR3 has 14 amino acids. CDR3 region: CASSQVPGQGKLTF. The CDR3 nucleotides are TGCGCCAGCAGCCAAGTACCGGGACAGGGGAAACTCACCTTC.

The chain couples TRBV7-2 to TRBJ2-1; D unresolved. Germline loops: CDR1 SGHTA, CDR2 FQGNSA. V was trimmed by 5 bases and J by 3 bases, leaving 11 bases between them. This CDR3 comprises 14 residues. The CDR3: CASSARKRYNEQFF. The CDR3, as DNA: TGTGCCAGCAGCGCCCGTAAACGCTACAATGAGCAGTTCTTC.

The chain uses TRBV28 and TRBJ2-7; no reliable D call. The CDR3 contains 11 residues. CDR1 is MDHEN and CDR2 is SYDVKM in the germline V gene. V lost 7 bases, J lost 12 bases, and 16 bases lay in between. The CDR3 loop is CASKGPRTGYF. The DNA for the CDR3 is TGTGCCAGCAAAGGCCCTCGGACGGGGTACTTC.

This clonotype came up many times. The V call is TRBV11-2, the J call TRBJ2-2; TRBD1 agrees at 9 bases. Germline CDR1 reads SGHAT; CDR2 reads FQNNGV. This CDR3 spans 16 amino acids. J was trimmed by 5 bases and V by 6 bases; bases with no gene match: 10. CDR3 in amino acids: CASRRPGQGGTGELFF. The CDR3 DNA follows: TGTGCCAGCAGACGACCGGGACAGGGAGGGACCGGGGAGCTGTTTTTT.